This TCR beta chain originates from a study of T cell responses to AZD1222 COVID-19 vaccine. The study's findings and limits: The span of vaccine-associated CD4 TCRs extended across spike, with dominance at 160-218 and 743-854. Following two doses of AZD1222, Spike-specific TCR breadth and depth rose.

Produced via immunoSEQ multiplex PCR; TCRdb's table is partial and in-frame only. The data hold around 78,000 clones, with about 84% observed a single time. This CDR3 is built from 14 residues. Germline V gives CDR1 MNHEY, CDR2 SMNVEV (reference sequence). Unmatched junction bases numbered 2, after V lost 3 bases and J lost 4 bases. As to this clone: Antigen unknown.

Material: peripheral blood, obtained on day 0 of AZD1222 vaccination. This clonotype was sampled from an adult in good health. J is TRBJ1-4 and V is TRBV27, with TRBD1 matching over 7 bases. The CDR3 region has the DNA TGTGCCAGCAGTTTCAGGGGGGGTAATGAAAAACTGTTTTTT. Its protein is CASSFRGGNEKLFF.